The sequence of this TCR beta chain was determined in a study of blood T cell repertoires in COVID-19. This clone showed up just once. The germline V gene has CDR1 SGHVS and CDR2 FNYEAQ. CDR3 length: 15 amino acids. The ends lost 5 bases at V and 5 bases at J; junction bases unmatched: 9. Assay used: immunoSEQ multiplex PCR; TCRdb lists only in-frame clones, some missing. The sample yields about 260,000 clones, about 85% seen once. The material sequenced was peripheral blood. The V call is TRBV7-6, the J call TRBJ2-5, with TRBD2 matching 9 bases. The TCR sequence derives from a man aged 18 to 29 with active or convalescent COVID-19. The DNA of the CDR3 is TGTGCCAGCAGCCGCGTTGGCGCGGGGGGGGAGACCCAGTACTTC. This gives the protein CASSRVGAGGETQYF.